This T cell receptor (beta chain) was sequenced for a study of T-cell reconstitution after alpha-beta-depleted transplantation in children. Broader study findings: Surviving recipient T cells and intrathymic progenitors accounted for some patients' high TCRbeta diversity at day 60. Alpha-beta T cells about two months after transplant reportedly derived from several hundred expanded graft clones. Most T-cell counts and diversity one year after the transplant came from T cells that were newly produced.

This CDR3 comprises 14 residues. Germline V lookup: CDR1 MGHRA, CDR2 YSYEKL. Trimming removed 4 bases from V and 10 bases from J; junction bases left unmatched: 6. Unique molecular identifiers were incorporated into the prepared TCRbeta library. TCRdb re-called the PCR reads through MiXCR, storing one row per CDR3 protein. This table has roughly 160,000 distinct CDR3 sequences, around 10% appearing once. This clonotype was observed many times. As yet, its antigen is unknown. Sequencing used PBMCs, obtained before TCRalphabeta/CD19-depleted stem cell transplant. V and J are TRBV4-1 and TRBJ1-6; 8 bases map to TRBD1. This TCR came from a boy between 2 and 15 years old with acute myeloid leukemia, due to receive a stem cell transplant. Written as DNA, the CDR3 is TGCGCCAGCAGCCGCGGACAGGGACAATCACCCCTCCACTTT. Translation gives CASSRGQGQSPLHF.